This T cell receptor beta chain is from a study of T cell repertoires in cytomegalovirus infection. Study summary: Epitope selection comprised recently identified HLA-C-restricted CMV epitopes and well-studied HLA-B-restricted CMV epitopes. General study results and limits: CMV carriers with the relevant HLA were identified by cumulative public TCR beta family frequency. What dominated the ex vivo response were HLA-C-restricted CMV-specific TCR beta clonotypes.

On this clonotype: Antigen specificity is unknown.

From the reads, TCRdb called clonotypes with MiXCR, one entry per CDR3 protein. The sample lists 110,000 to 150,000 distinct CDR3 sequences, 30% to 40% occurring once. Sequencing used CD8+ T cells from cultured PBMCs, obtained from culture after CMV antigen stimulation. The TCR sequence derives from a human donor in good health (CMV status not recorded). Some clones in this sample may be carry-over from other donors' samples.

In DNA form, the CDR3 reads TGTGCCAGCAGCGTAGCCACCGACAGCTACGAGCAGTACTTC. Translation: CASSVATDSYEQYF. The chain is built from TRBV9 and TRBJ2-7; the D gene is possibly TRBD1 (5 bases). The CDR3 consists of 14 residues. CDR1 SGDLS and CDR2 YYNGEE come from the germline V gene. Trimming cost V 0 bases and J 3 bases, with 10 bases left between them.